The source of this T cell receptor (beta chain) is a study of blood T cell repertoires in COVID-19 (dated by TCRdb to between 2020 and 2021). About the full investigation: Samples covering the acute and convalescent phases of COVID-19 were provided by collaborators in the United States, Italy and Spain. The prospective study material was composed of cDNA or gDNA derived from T cells, B-cell-depleted T cells, or PBMCs. Subjects who had been exposed to COVID-19, were actively infected with it, or had recovered from it provided the deeply sampled blood TCRbeta repertoires that made up the dataset. A freely available public database, intended as a resource for researchers studying the immune response to SARS-CoV-2, is where the repertoires were released. The samples were drawn from the first 160 participants of the ongoing ImmuneRACE study and from 1,254 subjects provided by 6 global collaborators. A de-identified subject ID, COVID-19 status, age in years and sex were almost always included in the sample metadata. Where HLA class I and class II types were available, the types were taken from metadata supplied by the sample provider, not from assay-based typing. General study outcomes and caveats: The quantity of clinical and demographic metadata differed by source and by participant and was supplied without curation.

The immunoSEQ Assay, a bias-controlled multiplex PCR, was used to amplify TCRbeta CDR3 regions from genomic DNA. The original pipeline was this. The number of nucleated cells in each sample was estimated by amplification of reference gene primers within the assay. To quantify the absolute abundance of each unique TCRbeta CDR3 rearrangement, sequence reads were collapsed and filtered. For each sample, productive Simpson clonality was calculated as the square root of Simpson's diversity index across productive rearrangements. TCRdb obtained this table from immuneACCESS and retained in-frame rearrangements with V and J assigned. These tables miss some clones; where compared with another copy, unresolved V genes account for less than half of the shortfall, and the remainder is unexplained. V and J calls and clone size are copied from that table; D and trimming were computed from the DNA. Recorded for this sample are about 93,000 clones; almost 80% of them occurred a single time. The ten biggest clones cover roughly 16% of the sample.

Each collaborating institution followed its own protocols to collect whole blood in K2EDTA tubes. For TCRbeta analysis, collaborators shipped samples as frozen whole blood, isolated PBMCs, or DNA extracted from either of those sample types. Deletion took 3 bases off V and 6 bases off J, with a span of 15 bases between the germline ends. Reading from cysteine to phenylalanine, the CDR3 counts 16 amino acids. Of the read, only the CDR3 DNA is kept; its 48 bases are in frame from base 1. CDR1 and CDR2, per the germline V gene, are KGHSH and LQKENI. Notes on this clone: Which antigen it targets is not known. Per-base qualities were not stored, and no clone one base away is much larger.

The sequence is built from TRBV18 and TRBJ1-6; the D region possibly corresponds to TRBD1 (6 bases align). The TCR originated in a human donor in a cohort sampled during active COVID-19. The specimen sequenced was peripheral blood. The CDR3 region has the sequence CASSPGFGTSNSPLHF. The nucleotide sequence is TGTGCCAGCTCACCGGGTTTCGGGACATCTAATTCACCCCTCCACTTT.